This is a list of T cell receptor beta chains from one sample in a study of shared clonotypes between healthy human individuals. Some clones are missing from TCRdb's copy, which holds only in-frame ones; the method was immunoSEQ multiplex PCR. The sample contains some 1,600,000 clones, 98% of which appear only once. The specimen sequenced was naive CD4+ T cells sorted from blood. The receptors were sampled from a man under 40 in good health. Each CDR3 is given with its conserved first and last residue. Each record gives: clone size, J gene, D gene, V gene, CDR3 length, CDR3 protein, CDR3 DNA. A D gene is named only where the DNA matches it firmly. A clone size is listed for some rows: how often the clone was seen (once, few, many), or a class if it is expanded.

clone size: once; J gene: TRBJ2-5; D gene: NA; V gene: TRBV18; CDR3 length: 15; CDR3 protein: CASSPRRDTPETQYF; CDR3 DNA: TGTGCCAGCTCACCCCGCCGGGACACACCAGAGACCCAGTACTTC
clone size: NA; J gene: TRBJ1-1; D gene: NA; V gene: TRBV7-9; CDR3 length: 13; CDR3 protein: CASSYDRRSQAFF; CDR3 DNA: TGTGCCAGCAGTTACGACCGGCGGAGCCAAGCTTTCTTT
clone size: NA; J gene: TRBJ1-5; D gene: NA; V gene: TRBV5-1; CDR3 length: 14; CDR3 protein: CASSKDGVDQPQHF; CDR3 DNA: TGCGCCAGCAGCAAGGATGGGGTGGATCAGCCCCAGCATTTT
clone size: NA; J gene: TRBJ2-5; D gene: TRBD2; V gene: TRBV18; CDR3 length: 17; CDR3 protein: CASSPPNSGRYQETQYF; CDR3 DNA: TGTGCCAGCTCACCACCGAATAGCGGGAGGTACCAAGAGACCCAGTACTTC
clone size: once; J gene: TRBJ2-3; D gene: TRBD2; V gene: TRBV4-3; CDR3 length: 16; CDR3 protein: CASSQGGGLTTDTQYF; CDR3 DNA: TGCGCCAGCAGCCAAGGGGGGGGACTCACCACAGATACGCAGTATTTT
clone size: NA; J gene: TRBJ1-1; D gene: NA; V gene: TRBV15; CDR3 length: 15; CDR3 protein: CATSTGRGERAEAFF; CDR3 DNA: TGTGCCACCAGCACTGGCCGGGGAGAAAGGGCTGAAGCTTTCTTT
clone size: NA; J gene: TRBJ2-3; D gene: NA; V gene: TRBV2; CDR3 length: 13; CDR3 protein: CASSEDTADTQYF; CDR3 DNA: TGTGCCAGCAGTGAAGATACGGCGGATACGCAGTATTTT
clone size: NA; J gene: TRBJ2-7; D gene: NA; V gene: TRBV14; CDR3 length: 15; CDR3 protein: CASSQSSGYRYEQYF; CDR3 DNA: TGTGCCAGCAGCCAATCCAGCGGTTACCGTTACGAGCAGTACTTC
clone size: NA; J gene: TRBJ2-3; D gene: TRBD2; V gene: TRBV6-6; CDR3 length: 15; CDR3 protein: CASSTTSGSTDTQYF; CDR3 DNA: TGTGCCAGCAGTACAACTAGCGGGAGCACAGATACGCAGTATTTT
clone size: NA; J gene: TRBJ1-5; D gene: NA; V gene: TRBV19; CDR3 length: 14; CDR3 protein: CASREGRGNQPQHF; CDR3 DNA: TGTGCCAGTAGAGAGGGACGTGGTAATCAGCCCCAGCATTTT
clone size: NA; J gene: TRBJ1-5; D gene: NA; V gene: TRBV15; CDR3 length: 13; CDR3 protein: CATSRDLKQPQHF; CDR3 DNA: TGTGCCACCAGCAGAGATCTGAAGCAGCCCCAGCATTTT
clone size: NA; J gene: TRBJ2-3; D gene: TRBD2; V gene: TRBV28; CDR3 length: 17; CDR3 protein: CASSFTGTSGTLDTQYF; CDR3 DNA: TGTGCCAGCAGTTTCACCGGGACTAGCGGGACCCTAGATACGCAGTATTTT
clone size: once; J gene: TRBJ1-5; D gene: NA; V gene: TRBV6-5; CDR3 length: 14; CDR3 protein: CASSYGRDYQPQHF; CDR3 DNA: TGTGCCAGCAGTTACGGGAGGGATTATCAGCCCCAGCATTTT
clone size: NA; J gene: TRBJ2-5; D gene: TRBD1; V gene: TRBV28; CDR3 length: 15; CDR3 protein: CASQYEGTGRETQYF; CDR3 DNA: TGTGCCAGCCAATACGAGGGGACAGGGCGAGAGACCCAGTACTTC
clone size: NA; J gene: TRBJ2-7; D gene: NA; V gene: TRBV19; CDR3 length: 11; CDR3 protein: CASRQGYEQYF; CDR3 DNA: TGTGCCAGTAGACAGGGCTACGAGCAGTACTTC
clone size: NA; J gene: TRBJ2-3; D gene: NA; V gene: TRBV9; CDR3 length: 16; CDR3 protein: CASSGPFQGATDTQYF; CDR3 DNA: TGTGCCAGCAGCGGACCCTTTCAAGGAGCCACAGATACGCAGTATTTT
clone size: NA; J gene: TRBJ2-3; D gene: TRBD2; V gene: TRBV5-4; CDR3 length: 15; CDR3 protein: CASSSQTSRTDTQYF; CDR3 DNA: TGTGCCAGCAGCTCCCAGACTAGCCGGACAGATACGCAGTATTTT
clone size: NA; J gene: TRBJ1-5; D gene: NA; V gene: TRBV28; CDR3 length: 14; CDR3 protein: CATEGLGSNQPQHF; CDR3 DNA: TGTGCCACCGAGGGGCTGGGCAGCAATCAGCCCCAGCATTTT
clone size: NA; J gene: TRBJ2-3; D gene: TRBD2; V gene: TRBV7-9; CDR3 length: 16; CDR3 protein: CASSFIELAGSDTQYF; CDR3 DNA: TGTGCCAGCAGCTTTATAGAACTAGCGGGATCAGATACGCAGTATTTT
clone size: NA; J gene: TRBJ1-1; D gene: NA; V gene: TRBV18; CDR3 length: 15; CDR3 protein: CAGSPLMDADSEAFF; CDR3 DNA: TGTGCCGGCTCACCACTAATGGATGCGGACAGTGAAGCTTTCTTT
clone size: NA; J gene: TRBJ1-1; D gene: TRBD1; V gene: TRBV25-1; CDR3 length: 16; CDR3 protein: CASSEYLGTALTEAFF; CDR3 DNA: TGTGCCAGCAGTGAATATTTGGGGACAGCCCTCACTGAAGCTTTCTTT
clone size: NA; J gene: TRBJ2-5; D gene: NA; V gene: TRBV28; CDR3 length: 17; CDR3 protein: CASSFGWSVGAEETQYF; CDR3 DNA: TGTGCCAGCAGTTTCGGATGGTCTGTGGGGGCGGAAGAGACCCAGTACTTC
clone size: NA; J gene: TRBJ2-1; D gene: NA; V gene: TRBV5-1; CDR3 length: 17; CDR3 protein: CASSLSASGTGIDEQFF; CDR3 DNA: TGCGCCAGCAGCTTGTCGGCTAGCGGGACAGGGATAGATGAGCAGTTCTTC
clone size: NA; J gene: TRBJ2-5; D gene: TRBD2; V gene: TRBV9; CDR3 length: 16; CDR3 protein: CASSLGTSGIQETQYF; CDR3 DNA: TGTGCCAGCAGCCTTGGGACTAGCGGGATACAAGAGACCCAGTACTTC
clone size: NA; J gene: TRBJ1-1; D gene: NA; V gene: TRBV10-1; CDR3 length: 15; CDR3 protein: CASSSGGGIMTEAFF; CDR3 DNA: TGCGCCAGCAGTTCGGGCGGGGGGATCATGACTGAAGCTTTCTTT
clone size: NA; J gene: TRBJ2-2; D gene: NA; V gene: TRBV7-9; CDR3 length: 17; CDR3 protein: CASSLTWSGPNTGELFF; CDR3 DNA: TGTGCCAGCAGCTTGACGTGGAGCGGGCCTAACACCGGGGAGCTGTTTTTT
clone size: NA; J gene: TRBJ2-4; D gene: TRBD2; V gene: TRBV6-1; CDR3 length: 16; CDR3 protein: CASSEAVRTSLSIQYF; CDR3 DNA: TGTGCCAGCAGTGAAGCGGTTCGGACTAGTTTAAGCATTCAGTACTTC
clone size: once; J gene: TRBJ2-1; D gene: NA; V gene: TRBV9; CDR3 length: 16; CDR3 protein: CASSVATDRLYNEQFF; CDR3 DNA: TGTGCCAGCAGCGTCGCCACGGACCGACTCTACAATGAGCAGTTCTTC
clone size: NA; J gene: TRBJ1-2; D gene: TRBD1; V gene: TRBV6-5; CDR3 length: 11; CDR3 protein: CASGQGAGYTF; CDR3 DNA: TGTGCCAGCGGACAGGGGGCGGGCTACACCTTC
clone size: once; J gene: TRBJ2-7; D gene: NA; V gene: TRBV6-5; CDR3 length: 14; CDR3 protein: CATNRDLNSYEQYF; CDR3 DNA: TGTGCCACCAACCGGGACCTCAATTCCTACGAGCAGTACTTC
clone size: NA; J gene: TRBJ2-1; D gene: TRBD2; V gene: TRBV5-1; CDR3 length: 14; CDR3 protein: CASSLLAVGNEQFF; CDR3 DNA: TGCGCCAGCAGCTTACTAGCGGTCGGCAATGAGCAGTTCTTC
clone size: NA; J gene: TRBJ1-1; D gene: TRBD1; V gene: TRBV11-2; CDR3 length: 14; CDR3 protein: CASSLLQGDTEAFF; CDR3 DNA: TGTGCCAGCAGCTTATTGCAGGGGGACACTGAAGCTTTCTTT
clone size: NA; J gene: TRBJ2-3; D gene: TRBD2; V gene: TRBV19; CDR3 length: 17; CDR3 protein: CATEPRRGLAGADTQYF; CDR3 DNA: TGTGCCACCGAACCCCGGAGAGGACTAGCGGGAGCAGATACGCAGTATTTT
clone size: NA; J gene: TRBJ2-5; D gene: NA; V gene: TRBV4-3; CDR3 length: 14; CDR3 protein: CASSQSTVVETQYF; CDR3 DNA: TGCGCCAGCAGCCAGTCGACAGTCGTAGAGACCCAGTACTTC
clone size: NA; J gene: TRBJ2-7; D gene: NA; V gene: TRBV28; CDR3 length: 13; CDR3 protein: CASHWDRDGEQYF; CDR3 DNA: TGTGCCAGCCATTGGGACCGAGACGGCGAGCAGTACTTC
clone size: NA; J gene: TRBJ2-7; D gene: NA; V gene: TRBV5-4; CDR3 length: 14; CDR3 protein: CASSSLLGLGEQYF; CDR3 DNA: TGTGCCAGCAGTTCCCTTTTGGGTCTAGGGGAGCAGTACTTC
clone size: NA; J gene: TRBJ1-4; D gene: NA; V gene: TRBV27; CDR3 length: 15; CDR3 protein: CASSSRGARTQKLFF; CDR3 DNA: TGTGCCAGCAGTTCAAGGGGCGCTAGGACCCAAAAACTGTTTTTT
clone size: NA; J gene: TRBJ2-7; D gene: TRBD2; V gene: TRBV11-2; CDR3 length: 18; CDR3 protein: CASSLELGVAGVFYEQYF; CDR3 DNA: TGTGCCAGCAGCTTAGAGCTGGGGGTAGCGGGAGTTTTCTACGAGCAGTACTTC
clone size: NA; J gene: TRBJ2-7; D gene: TRBD2; V gene: TRBV7-8; CDR3 length: 13; CDR3 protein: CATLSGNPYEQYF; CDR3 DNA: TGTGCCACACTTAGCGGGAACCCCTACGAGCAGTACTTC